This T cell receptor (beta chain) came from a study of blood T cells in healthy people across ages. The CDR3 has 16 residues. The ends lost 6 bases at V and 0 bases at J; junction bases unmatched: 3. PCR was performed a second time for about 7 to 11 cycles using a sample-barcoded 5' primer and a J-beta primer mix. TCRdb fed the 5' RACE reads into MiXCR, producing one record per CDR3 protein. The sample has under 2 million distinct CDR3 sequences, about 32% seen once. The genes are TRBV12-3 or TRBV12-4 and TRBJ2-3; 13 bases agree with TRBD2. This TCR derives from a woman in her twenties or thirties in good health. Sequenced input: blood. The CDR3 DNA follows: TGTGCCAGCAGGATGGGACTAGCGGGGAGCACAGATACGCAGTATTTT. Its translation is CASRMGLAGSTDTQYF.